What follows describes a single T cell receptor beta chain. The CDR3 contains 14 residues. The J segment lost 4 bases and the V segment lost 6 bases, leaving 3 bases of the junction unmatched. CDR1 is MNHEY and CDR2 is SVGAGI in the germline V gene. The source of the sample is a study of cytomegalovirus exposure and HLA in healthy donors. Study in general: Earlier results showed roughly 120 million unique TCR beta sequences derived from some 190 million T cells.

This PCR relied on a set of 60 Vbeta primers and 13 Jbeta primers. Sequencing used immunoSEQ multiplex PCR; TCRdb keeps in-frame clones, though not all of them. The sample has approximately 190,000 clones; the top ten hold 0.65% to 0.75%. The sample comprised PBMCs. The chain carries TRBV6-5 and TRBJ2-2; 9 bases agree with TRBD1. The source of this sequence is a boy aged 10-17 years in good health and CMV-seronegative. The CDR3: CASSPGQGTGELFF. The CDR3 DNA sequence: TGTGCCAGCAGCCCGGGACAGGGCACCGGGGAGCTGTTTTTT.